The entry that follows covers one TCR beta chain sequence. The target antigen is unknown. Data came from immunoSEQ multiplex PCR; TCRdb stores just in-frame clones and leaves some out. This sample yields about 2 million clones, of which over 85% are seen a single time; 0.1% to 0.15% belongs to the top ten. The data originate from a study of shared clonotypes between healthy human individuals. Overall study context: Three CD4 naive, three CD4 memory, two CD8 naive and one CD8 memory plate were used per donor. General study results and limits: Donors were few, which limited the genetic and exposure-history diversity represented.

CDR3 length: 18 residues. V lost 4 bases, J lost 7 bases, and 17 bases stayed unmatched. Germline CDR1 reads MGHRA; CDR2 reads YSYEKL. The donor cohort consisted entirely of Caucasian adults residing in Nashville, Tennessee. This TCR was recovered from a man between 18 and 29 years old in good health. V usage is TRBV4-1 and J usage is TRBJ1-2; 11 bases are a match to TRBD1. Sequencing used naive CD4+ T cells sorted from blood. The subset denotes: CD45RA+ positively selected. CDR3 loop: CASSPQAGTGGRDPGYTF. For the CDR3, the DNA is TGCGCCAGCAGCCCCCAAGCCGGGACAGGGGGGCGGGATCCTGGCTACACCTTC.